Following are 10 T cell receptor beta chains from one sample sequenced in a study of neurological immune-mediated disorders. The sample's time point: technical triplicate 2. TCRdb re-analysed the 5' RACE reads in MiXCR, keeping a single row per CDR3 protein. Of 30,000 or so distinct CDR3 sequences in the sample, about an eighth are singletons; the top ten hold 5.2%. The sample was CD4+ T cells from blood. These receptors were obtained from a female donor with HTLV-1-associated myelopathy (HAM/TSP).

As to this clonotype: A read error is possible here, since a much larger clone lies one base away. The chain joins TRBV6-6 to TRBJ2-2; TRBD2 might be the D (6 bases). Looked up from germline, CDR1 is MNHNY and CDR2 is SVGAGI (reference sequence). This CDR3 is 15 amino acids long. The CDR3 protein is CAGRLEASSAGELFF. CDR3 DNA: TGTGCCGGCAGACTAGAGGCCTCAAGCGCCGGGGAGCTGTTTTTT.

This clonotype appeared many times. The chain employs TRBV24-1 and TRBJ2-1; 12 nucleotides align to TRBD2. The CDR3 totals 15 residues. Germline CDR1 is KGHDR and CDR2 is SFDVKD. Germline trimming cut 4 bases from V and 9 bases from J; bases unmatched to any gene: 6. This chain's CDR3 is CATSDGLAGMGEQFF. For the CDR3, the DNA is TGTGCCACCAGTGACGGACTAGCGGGGATGGGTGAGCAGTTCTTC.

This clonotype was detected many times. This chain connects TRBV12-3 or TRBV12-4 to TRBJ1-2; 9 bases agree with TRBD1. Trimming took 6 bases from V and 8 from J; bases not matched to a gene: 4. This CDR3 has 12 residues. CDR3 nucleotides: TGTGCCAGCAGACAGGGGGCGCTGGGCTACACCTTC. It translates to CASRQGALGYTF.

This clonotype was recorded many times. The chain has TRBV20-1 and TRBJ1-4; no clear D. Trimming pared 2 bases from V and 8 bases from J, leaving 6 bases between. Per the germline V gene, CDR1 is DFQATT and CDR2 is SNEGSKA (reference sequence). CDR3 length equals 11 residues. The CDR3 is CSARRLEKLFF. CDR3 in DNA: TGCAGTGCTAGAAGGCTAGAAAAACTGTTTTTT.

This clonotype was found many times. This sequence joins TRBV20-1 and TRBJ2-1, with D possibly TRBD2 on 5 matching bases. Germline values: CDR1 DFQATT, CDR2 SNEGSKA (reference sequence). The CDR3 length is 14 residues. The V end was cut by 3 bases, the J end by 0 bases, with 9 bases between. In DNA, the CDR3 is TGCAGTGCTAGTCTTCGGGGCTCCTACAATGAGCAGTTCTTC. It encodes CSASLRGSYNEQFF.

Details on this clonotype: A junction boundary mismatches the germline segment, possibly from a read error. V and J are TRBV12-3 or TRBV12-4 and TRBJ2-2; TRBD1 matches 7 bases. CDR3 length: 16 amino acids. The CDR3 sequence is CASSLLGQSNTGELFF. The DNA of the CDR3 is TGTGCCAGCAGTTTGTTGGGACAGTCGAATACCGGGGAGCTGTTTTTT.

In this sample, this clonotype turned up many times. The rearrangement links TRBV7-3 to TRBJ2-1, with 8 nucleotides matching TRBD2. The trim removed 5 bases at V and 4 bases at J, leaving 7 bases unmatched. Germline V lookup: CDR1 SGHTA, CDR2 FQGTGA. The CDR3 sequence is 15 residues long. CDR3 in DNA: TGTGCCAGCAGCCCACGGGGGGGCTCATACAATGAGCAGTTCTTC. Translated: CASSPRGGSYNEQFF.

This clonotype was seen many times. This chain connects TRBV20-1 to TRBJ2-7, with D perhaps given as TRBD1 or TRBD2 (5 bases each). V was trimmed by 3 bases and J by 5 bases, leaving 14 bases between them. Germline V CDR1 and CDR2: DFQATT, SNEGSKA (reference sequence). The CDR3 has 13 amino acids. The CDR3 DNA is TGCAGTGCTAGTAAGGGGAGAATCGACGAGCAGTACTTC. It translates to CSASKGRIDEQYF.

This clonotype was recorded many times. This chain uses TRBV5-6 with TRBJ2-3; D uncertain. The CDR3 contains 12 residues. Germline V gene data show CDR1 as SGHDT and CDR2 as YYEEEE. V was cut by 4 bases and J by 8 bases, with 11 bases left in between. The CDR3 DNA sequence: TGTGCCAGCAGCCCGACATTAGGTACGCAGTATTTT. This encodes CASSPTLGTQYF.

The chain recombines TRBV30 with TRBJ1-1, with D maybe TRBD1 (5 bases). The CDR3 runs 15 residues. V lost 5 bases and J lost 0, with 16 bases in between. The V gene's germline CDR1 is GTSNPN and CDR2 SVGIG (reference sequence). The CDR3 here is CAWLSHGAVNTEAFF. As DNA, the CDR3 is TGTGCCTGGTTATCTCACGGGGCGGTGAACACTGAAGCTTTCTTT.